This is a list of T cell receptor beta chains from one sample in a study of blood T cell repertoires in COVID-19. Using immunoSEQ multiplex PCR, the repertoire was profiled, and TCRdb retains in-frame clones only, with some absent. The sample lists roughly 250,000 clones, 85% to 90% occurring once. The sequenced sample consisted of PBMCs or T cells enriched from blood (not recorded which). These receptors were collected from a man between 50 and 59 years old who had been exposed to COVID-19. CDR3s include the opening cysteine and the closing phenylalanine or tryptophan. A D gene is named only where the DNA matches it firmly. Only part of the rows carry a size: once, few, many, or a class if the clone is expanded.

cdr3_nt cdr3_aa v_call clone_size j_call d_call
TGTGCCAGCAGTTTACTTAGCACAGATACGCAGTATTTT CASSLLSTDTQYF TRBV27 . TRBJ2-3 .
TGCGCCAGCAGTGTAGCGGGCGCGAACACCGGGGAGCTGTTTTTT CASSVAGANTGELFF TRBV5-1 . TRBJ2-2 TRBD2
TGTGCCAGCAGCTTAGAGGGACAGGGAAAGGGTCAGCCCCAGCATTTT CASSLEGQGKGQPQHF TRBV7-8 . TRBJ1-5 TRBD1
TGTGCCAGCAGCCGTAAGACAGGGGGGACTGAAGCTTTCTTT CASSRKTGGTEAFF TRBV5-4 . TRBJ1-1 TRBD1
TGTGCCAGCTCCCCCGACAGCGCCTATGGCTACACCTTC CASSPDSAYGYTF TRBV18 . TRBJ1-2 .
TGTGCCAGCAGTGTAACCGGGACAGGTAATTCACCCCTCCACTTT CASSVTGTGNSPLHF TRBV25-1 . TRBJ1-6 TRBD1
TGTGCCAGCAGCTCCCCCGGGGGGTTTACAGATACGCAGTATTTT CASSSPGGFTDTQYF TRBV7-8 . TRBJ2-3 TRBD2
TGTGCCAGCAGTGAAATTGGCGGGACCGGGGATCAGCCCCAGCATTTT CASSEIGGTGDQPQHF TRBV2 . TRBJ1-5 .
TGTGCCAGCAGTTTATGGCGAGTAGGGGGCCTGTTCACTGAAGCTTTCTTT CASSLWRVGGLFTEAFF TRBV28 . TRBJ1-1 TRBD1
TGCACTACAGGGGGTGGGTATGGCTACACCTTC CTTGGGYGYTF TRBV29-1 . TRBJ1-2 TRBD1
TGTGCCAGCAGCCCCCAACCGGGACTTGTAACTAATGGCTACACCTTC CASSPQPGLVTNGYTF TRBV9 . TRBJ1-2 .
TGTGCCAGCAGCTTTGAGGTCACTGAAGCTTTCTTT CASSFEVTEAFF TRBV11-2 . TRBJ1-1 .
TGTGCCAGCAGCCAACTCGGGGATGAGCAGTTCTTC CASSQLGDEQFF TRBV3-1/TRBV3-2 few TRBJ2-1 .
TGCGCCAGCAGCCTGGGACTAGGGCAAGATACGCAGTATTTT CASSLGLGQDTQYF TRBV5-1 . TRBJ2-3 TRBD2
TGTGCCAGCAGCGTAGGGGCAGGGAAATACTATGGCTACACCTTC CASSVGAGKYYGYTF TRBV9 . TRBJ1-2 .
TGTGCCAGCAGCTTAACGGGACAGGGGGCTTTTGGTGAGCAGTTCTTC CASSLTGQGAFGEQFF TRBV7-3 . TRBJ2-1 TRBD1
TGCGCCAGCAGCTTGTCCAGGGGGCAGCCCTACACCTTC CASSLSRGQPYTF TRBV5-1 once TRBJ1-2 TRBD1
TGCGCCAGCAGCCAAGATGGGTGGCGGGGGGGCTCCAGCTCCTATAATTCACCCCTCCACTTT CASSQDGWRGGSSSYNSPLHF TRBV4-1 . TRBJ1-6 .
TGTGCCAGCAGTTTAACGCGTGAAAAACTGTTTTTT CASSLTREKLFF TRBV28 . TRBJ1-4 .
TGCGCCAGCAGCCGGACCGGGACAGGGGGCTATGAGCAGTTCTTC CASSRTGTGGYEQFF TRBV5-1 . TRBJ2-1 TRBD1
TGTGCCAGCAGCTTGGCAGATCTAGGAGGCCGAGCTAACTATGGCTACACCTTC CASSLADLGGRANYGYTF TRBV5-6 . TRBJ1-2 .
TGTGCCAGCACCCGGGATCCTCAAGAGACCCAGTACTTC CASTRDPQETQYF TRBV12-3/TRBV12-4 . TRBJ2-5 .
TGTGCCAGCAGCTCGACAGCTTACAATGAGCAGTTCTTC CASSSTAYNEQFF TRBV7-9 few TRBJ2-1 .